This is a list of T cell receptor beta chains from one sample in a study of T cell responses to AZD1222 COVID-19 vaccine. Libraries were prepared by immunoSEQ multiplex PCR; TCRdb keeps only in-frame clonotypes and omits some of them. Of 90,000 to 120,000 clones listed, 87% are singletons. Sequencing was performed on peripheral blood, taken 28 days after the second AZD1222 dose. These receptor sequences come from an adult who received the AZD1222 COVID-19 vaccine. Each CDR3 is given with its conserved first and last residue. Fields, in order: D gene, V gene, clone size, J gene, CDR3 DNA, CDR3 protein. A D gene is named only where the DNA matches it firmly. Size tells how often a clone was seen (once, few, many) or the class of an expanded clone, and some rows leave it out.

NA	TRBV30	NA	TRBJ2-7	TGTGCCTGGAGTTTAAGTTCGGAGCAGTACTTC	CAWSLSSEQYF
NA	TRBV5-8	once	TRBJ2-5	TGTGCCAGCAGCCAGCCCAGGGAGACCCAGTACTTC	CASSQPRETQYF
NA	TRBV7-2	NA	TRBJ2-1	TGTGCCAGCAGCTTAAGCGGCTGGGGATCCAATGAGCAGTTCTTC	CASSLSGWGSNEQFF
NA	TRBV28	NA	TRBJ1-1	TGTGCCAGCAGTTCATCACCCTCGAACACTGAAGCTTTCTTT	CASSSSPSNTEAFF
NA	TRBV30	NA	TRBJ2-3	TGTGCCTGGAGTCGGGCAGATACGCAGTATTTT	CAWSRADTQYF
NA	TRBV18	NA	TRBJ1-3	TGTGCCAGCTCACCTTTGGGGGGCCCTGGAAACACCATATATTTT	CASSPLGGPGNTIYF
TRBD1	TRBV5-4	NA	TRBJ1-3	TGTGCCAGCAGCCCCGTCCCGGGACAGGGCTCGGGCACCATATATTTT	CASSPVPGQGSGTIYF
NA	TRBV5-1	NA	TRBJ2-7	TGCGCCAGCAGCTTCCAACCCGGGTACGAGCAGTACTTC	CASSFQPGYEQYF
TRBD2	TRBV7-9	NA	TRBJ2-2	TGTGCCAGCGGGACTAGCGGGGCCGCGAACACCGGGGAGCTGTTTTTT	CASGTSGAANTGELFF
NA	TRBV7-2	NA	TRBJ1-6	TGTGCCAGCAGCTTAGCCCAAAGAGGGTCACCCCTCCACTTT	CASSLAQRGSPLHF
NA	TRBV7-9	NA	TRBJ1-1	TGTGCCAGCAGCCCCTCCGTCGGAGAGAACACTGAAGCTTTCTTT	CASSPSVGENTEAFF
NA	TRBV11-2	NA	TRBJ2-7	TGTGCCAGCACGAGGGGGGGCCAGCAGTACTTC	CASTRGGQQYF
NA	TRBV24-1	NA	TRBJ2-5	TGTGCCACCAGTCTCCAAGAGACCCAGTACTTC	CATSLQETQYF
NA	TRBV5-1	few	TRBJ1-2	TGCGCCAGCAGCTTAGGGGGGACTAACTATGGCTACACCTTC	CASSLGGTNYGYTF
NA	TRBV7-2	NA	TRBJ1-5	TGTGCCAGCAGCTTAGGGGGGGTGGGCAATCAGCCCCAGCATTTT	CASSLGGVGNQPQHF
NA	TRBV14	NA	TRBJ1-2	TGTGCCAGCAGCCAAGAGGCCCTCTGGGGCTACACCTTC	CASSQEALWGYTF
NA	TRBV4-3	NA	TRBJ2-7	TGCGCCAGCAGCCCGTTCGGTAGCTCCTACGAGCAGTACTTC	CASSPFGSSYEQYF
NA	TRBV7-9	NA	TRBJ1-1	TGTGCCAGCAGCTTAGATTACGGGTTGGGCGCGGAGGACACTGAAGCTTTCTTT	CASSLDYGLGAEDTEAFF
TRBD2	TRBV7-9	NA	TRBJ2-1	TGTGCCAGCAGCTTCACCGCCTGGCGGGGGGATGAGCAGTTCTTC	CASSFTAWRGDEQFF
TRBD1	TRBV27	NA	TRBJ2-5	TGTGCCAGCAGAGGCCTCATGGGACAGAAAACTGAGACCCAGTACTTC	CASRGLMGQKTETQYF
NA	TRBV15	few	TRBJ1-6	TGTGCCACCAGCAGAGATTATTCACCCCTCCACTTT	CATSRDYSPLHF
NA	TRBV4-1	NA	TRBJ1-5	TGCGCCAGCAGCCGCACGACAGGTCAGCCCCAGCATTTT	CASSRTTGQPQHF
NA	TRBV9	few	TRBJ1-5	TGTGCCAGCAGCGTAGGTCGGGGAATCAATCAGCCCCAGCATTTT	CASSVGRGINQPQHF
TRBD1	TRBV19	NA	TRBJ1-4	TGTGCCAGTAGACGAAAGACGACAGGGCGGGGTGAAAAACTGTTTTTT	CASRRKTTGRGEKLFF
TRBD1	TRBV5-4	NA	TRBJ2-3	TGTGCCAGCAGCCTCCGGACAGGGGTCGTGACTAGCACAGATACGCAGTATTTT	CASSLRTGVVTSTDTQYF
NA	TRBV3-1/TRBV3-2	once	TRBJ1-1	TGTGCCAGCAGCCAAGTAGGTAACACTGAAGCTTTCTTT	CASSQVGNTEAFF
NA	TRBV4-1	NA	TRBJ2-3	TGCGCCAGCAGCCATCCCAGGGACACCAGCACAGATACGCAGTATTTT	CASSHPRDTSTDTQYF
NA	TRBV19	NA	TRBJ2-4	TGTGCCAGTAGTATAGCCCCGTGGGACACCGGTTATGAGGACATTCAGTACTTC	CASSIAPWDTGYEDIQYF
TRBD1	TRBV25-1	NA	TRBJ1-6	TGTGCCAGCAGTGAAACCTACGGGACAGGAGGAGCTTCACCCCTCCACTTT	CASSETYGTGGASPLHF
TRBD1	TRBV30	few	TRBJ1-5	TGTGCCTGGAACGTAGGACAGGGAAATCAGCCCCAGCATTTT	CAWNVGQGNQPQHF
NA	TRBV6-5	NA	TRBJ1-5	TGTGCCAGCAGTTACAGTACTCCCTCCTTGTCAGCCCAGCATTTT	CASSYSTPSLSAQHF
TRBD2	TRBV7-9	NA	TRBJ2-1	TGTGCCAGCAGCTCCCAGGGACTAGCGGGATTCTTTTCGGGGGATGAGCAGTTCTTC	CASSSQGLAGFFSGDEQFF
NA	TRBV4-3	NA	TRBJ1-5	TGCGCCAGCAGCCAAGGGAGGTCGGGCAATCAGCCCCAGCATTTT	CASSQGRSGNQPQHF
NA	TRBV18	NA	TRBJ2-7	TGTGCCAGCTCACCACCCGGAACCCAAGTTAGGTACTTC	CASSPPGTQVRYF
NA	TRBV7-9	NA	TRBJ1-6	TGTGCCACCCCCGGGGCTTGGCCTAATTCACCCCTCCACTTT	CATPGAWPNSPLHF
NA	TRBV6-5	NA	TRBJ2-7	TGTGCCAGCAGTCCGGGGCTAACCTACGAGCAGTACTTC	CASSPGLTYEQYF
NA	TRBV18	NA	TRBJ1-2	TGTGCCAGCTCACCCGTCCCCTCTGATGGCTACACCTTC	CASSPVPSDGYTF
NA	TRBV7-2	NA	TRBJ1-2	TGTGCCAGCAGCCCATTGAACTATGGCTACACCTTC	CASSPLNYGYTF
TRBD2	TRBV5-4	NA	TRBJ2-3	TGTGCCAGCAGCGGGACCGGGACTAGCGGGGGAGGCACAGATACGCAGTATTTT	CASSGTGTSGGGTDTQYF
NA	TRBV7-2	NA	TRBJ1-6	TGTGCCAGCAGCCACCCAGGACAGCCAAGGTCACCCCTCCACTTT	CASSHPGQPRSPLHF
TRBD1	TRBV19	NA	TRBJ1-6	TGTGCCAGTAGTATTTCCACAGGGGGCAATTCACCCCTCCACTTT	CASSISTGGNSPLHF
NA	TRBV12-3/TRBV12-4	NA	TRBJ2-7	TGTGCCAGCAGTTGGGACGGTCTGGGTGAGCAGTACTTC	CASSWDGLGEQYF
TRBD1	TRBV9	NA	TRBJ2-7	TGTGCCAGCAGCCCTGGGACAGCCGAGCAGTACTTC	CASSPGTAEQYF
NA	TRBV6-2/TRBV6-3	NA	TRBJ2-7	TGTGCCAGCAGTTACACTGGACAGATATACGAGCAGTACTTC	CASSYTGQIYEQYF
NA	TRBV7-9	NA	TRBJ1-3	TGTGCCAGCAGCTTAGTAGCGGGGGGCTTCAGAAACACCATATATTTT	CASSLVAGGFRNTIYF
NA	TRBV6-1	NA	TRBJ2-7	TGTGCCAGCAGTGAGAATGGGCTCGCGGGGATCGGCAACGAGCAGTACTTC	CASSENGLAGIGNEQYF
TRBD1	TRBV19	few	TRBJ1-1	TGTGCCAGCCGAGGGGGCAGCACTGAAGCTTTCTTT	CASRGGSTEAFF
TRBD2	TRBV20-1	NA	TRBJ2-7	TGCAGTGCCCGGACTAGTTACGAGCAGTACTTC	CSARTSYEQYF
NA	TRBV5-1	NA	TRBJ1-2	TGCGCCAGCAGAATCACCGGGATAAACTATGGCTACACCTTC	CASRITGINYGYTF
TRBD1	TRBV27	NA	TRBJ1-2	TGTGCCAGCAGTTTACTCGAGGACAGGGGGGGCGGCTACACCTTC	CASSLLEDRGGGYTF
TRBD1	TRBV5-1	NA	TRBJ2-7	TGCGCCAGCAGCTTGGGACAGGGGGCCTACGAGCAGTACTTC	CASSLGQGAYEQYF
TRBD1	TRBV6-4	NA	TRBJ2-2	TGTGCCAGCAGTAAAGAGGGACAGGGGGCAACGAACACCGGGGAGCTGTTTTTT	CASSKEGQGATNTGELFF
NA	TRBV7-2	NA	TRBJ2-3	TGTGCCAGCAGCCTTCTGGCAGATACGCAGTATTTT	CASSLLADTQYF
TRBD2	TRBV19	NA	TRBJ2-3	TGTGCCAGTAGTATCACCGCTAGCGGCCCCCCGCCAGATACGCAGTATTTT	CASSITASGPPPDTQYF
NA	TRBV10-1	NA	TRBJ1-2	TGCGCCAGCAGTGACTCGGGGGGGAATGGCTACACCTTC	CASSDSGGNGYTF
NA	TRBV28	NA	TRBJ1-2	TGTGCCACCCGGTTGCCGCGTACTTATGGCTACACCTTC	CATRLPRTYGYTF
NA	TRBV9	NA	TRBJ2-2	TGTGCCAGCAGCCCCCAGGCCACCGGGGAGCTGTTTTTT	CASSPQATGELFF
NA	TRBV6-5	few	TRBJ1-1	TGTGCCAGCAGTTACTCCCTAGGTGAAGCTTTCTTT	CASSYSLGEAFF